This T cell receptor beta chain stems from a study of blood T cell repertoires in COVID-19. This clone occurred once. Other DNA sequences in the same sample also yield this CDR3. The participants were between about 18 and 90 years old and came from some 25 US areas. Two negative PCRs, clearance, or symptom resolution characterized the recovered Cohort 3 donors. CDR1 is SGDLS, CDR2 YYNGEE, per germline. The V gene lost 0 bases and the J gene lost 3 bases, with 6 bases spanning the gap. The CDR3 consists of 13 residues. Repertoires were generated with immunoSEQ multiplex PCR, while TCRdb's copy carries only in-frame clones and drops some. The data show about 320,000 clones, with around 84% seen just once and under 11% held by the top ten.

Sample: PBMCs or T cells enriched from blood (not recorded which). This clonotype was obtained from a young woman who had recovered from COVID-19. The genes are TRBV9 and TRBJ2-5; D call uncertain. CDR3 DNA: TGTGCCAGCAGCGTAGTCGCAGAAGAGACCCAGTACTTC. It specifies CASSVVAEETQYF.